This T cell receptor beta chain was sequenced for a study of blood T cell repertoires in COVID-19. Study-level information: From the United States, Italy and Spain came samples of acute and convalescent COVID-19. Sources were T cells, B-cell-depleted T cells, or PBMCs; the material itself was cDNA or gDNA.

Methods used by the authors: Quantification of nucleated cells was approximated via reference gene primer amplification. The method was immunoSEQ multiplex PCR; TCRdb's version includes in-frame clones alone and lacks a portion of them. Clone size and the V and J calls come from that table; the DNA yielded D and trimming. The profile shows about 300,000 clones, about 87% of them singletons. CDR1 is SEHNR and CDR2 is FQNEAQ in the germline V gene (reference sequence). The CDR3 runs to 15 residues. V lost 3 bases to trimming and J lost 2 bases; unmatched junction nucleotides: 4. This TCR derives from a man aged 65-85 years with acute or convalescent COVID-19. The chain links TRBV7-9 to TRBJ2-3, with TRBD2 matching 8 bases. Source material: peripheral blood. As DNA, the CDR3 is TGTGCCAGCAGCTTGGGACTAGTTACCACAGATACGCAGTATTTT. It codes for CASSLGLVTTDTQYF.